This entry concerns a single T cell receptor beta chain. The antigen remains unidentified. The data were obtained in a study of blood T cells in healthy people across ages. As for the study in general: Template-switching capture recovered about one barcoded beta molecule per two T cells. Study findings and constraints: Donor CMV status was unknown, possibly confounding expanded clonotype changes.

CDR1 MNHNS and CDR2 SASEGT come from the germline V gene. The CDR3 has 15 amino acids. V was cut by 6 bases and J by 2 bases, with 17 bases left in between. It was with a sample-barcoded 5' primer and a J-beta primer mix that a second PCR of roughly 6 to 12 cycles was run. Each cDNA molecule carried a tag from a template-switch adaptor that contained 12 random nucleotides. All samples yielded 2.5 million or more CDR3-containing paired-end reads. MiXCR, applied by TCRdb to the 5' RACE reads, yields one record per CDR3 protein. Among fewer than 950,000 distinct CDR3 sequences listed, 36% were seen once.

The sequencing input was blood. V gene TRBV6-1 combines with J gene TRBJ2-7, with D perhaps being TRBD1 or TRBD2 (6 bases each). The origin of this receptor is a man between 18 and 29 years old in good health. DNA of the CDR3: TGTGCCAGCAGCCGAGACAGGAGGGTTCCCTACGAGCAGTACTTC. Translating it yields CASSRDRRVPYEQYF.